The present TCR beta chain was sequenced within a study of memory CD4+ T cells and cytomegalovirus serostatus. This clone appeared a few times. Single viable CD3+CD4+CD8-CD45RO+ cells were sorted as the memory CD4+ T cells. After thawing, CD4+ T cells were positively selected. TCRdb's copy holds only in-frame clones and misses some; the assay was immunoSEQ multiplex PCR. In the table there are tens of thousands of clones, roughly 85% of which are singletons. CDR3 length equals 14 residues. The germline V gene encodes CDR1 MDHEN and CDR2 SYDVKM. Deletions cut 6 bases from V and 7 bases from J, with 16 bases between.

The gene calls are TRBV28 and TRBJ1-5; D is ambiguous. This clonotype originated in an adult in good health and CMV-seronegative. Some clones in this sample may be carry-over from other donors' samples. Sequenced input: memory CD4+ T cells from blood. DNA of the CDR3: TGTGCCAGCAGAAGGTCCATAACTTGGCAGCCCCAGCATTTT. This sequence encodes CASRRSITWQPQHF. The whole variable domain, remainder taken from reference TRBV28 and TRBJ1-5, is DVKVTQSSRYLVKRTGEKVFLECVQDMDHENMFWYRQDPGLGLRLIYFSYDVKMKEKGDIPEGYSVSREKKERFSLILESASTNQTSMYLCASRRSITWQPQHFGDGTRLSIL.